The sequence of this TCR beta chain was determined in a study of blood T cells in healthy people across ages. Through a sample-barcoded 5' primer and a J-beta primer mix, a second PCR was run for roughly 6 to 11 cycles. TCRdb reprocessed the 5' RACE reads via MiXCR and lists one record per CDR3 protein. Of hundreds of thousands of distinct CDR3 sequences listed, under 25% are singletons. Germline loops: CDR1 DFQATT, CDR2 SNEGSKA (reference sequence). V gave up 3 bases and J gave up 7 bases, with 10 bases separating them. There are 13 residues in the CDR3. The chain combines TRBV20-1 with TRBJ1-6; the D is unclear. The specimen sequenced was blood. The clonotype comes from a man between 65 and 85 years old in good health. DNA for the CDR3: TGCAGTGCTAGCAAGGACCCGAATTCACCCCTCCACTTT. Its protein product is CSASKDPNSPLHF.